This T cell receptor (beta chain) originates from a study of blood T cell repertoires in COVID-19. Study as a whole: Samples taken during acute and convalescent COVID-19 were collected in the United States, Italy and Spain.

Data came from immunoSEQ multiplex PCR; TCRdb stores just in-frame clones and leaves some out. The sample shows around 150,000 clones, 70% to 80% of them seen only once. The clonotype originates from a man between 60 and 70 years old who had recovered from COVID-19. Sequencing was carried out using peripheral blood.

The CDR3 sequence: CATSTGLLDTQYF. The CDR3 DNA sequence: TGTGCCACCAGCACGGGACTGTTAGATACGCAGTATTTT. The chain is built from TRBV15 and TRBJ2-3, with D possibly TRBD2 on 6 matching bases. The germline gives CDR1 LNHNV, CDR2 YYDKDF (reference sequence). The V end was cut by 4 bases, the J end by 5 bases, with 10 bases between. The CDR3 is 13 amino acids. The full variable domain, in which reference TRBV15 and TRBJ2-3 provide the parts outside the CDR3, is DAMVIQNPRYQVTQFGKPVTLSCSQTLNHNVMYWYQQKSSQAPKLLFHYYDKDFNNEADTPDNFQSRRPNTSFCFLDIRSPGLGDTAMYLCATSTGLLDTQYFGPGTRLTVL.